One sample yielded the 11 T cell receptor beta chains listed below, sequenced in a study of OX40 agonist ivuxolimab in advanced cancers. To prepare the library, the immunoSEQ multiplex PCR assay was applied. TCRdb retrieved this table from immuneACCESS and kept in-frame rearrangements only. Not all clones are present; in checked studies, unresolved V genes account for under half, and no reason is known for the remainder. The sample table shows roughly 82,000 clones, and roughly 80% are seen once. The ten largest make up around 0.88% of the sample. Material: CD4+ or CD8+ T cells sorted from blood, obtained in a trial of the OX40 agonist ivuxolimab. The receptors shown here come from an adult with an advanced solid tumor such as melanoma, head and neck, liver or kidney cancer.

The count of this clone is one. This sequence joins TRBV4-1 and TRBJ1-2, with D possibly TRBD1 on 5 matching bases. The CDR3 is 13 residues long. V was pared by 5 bases and J by 4 bases, with 11 bases between. CDR1 and CDR2 (germline): MGHRA, YSYEKL. The DNA for the CDR3 is TGCGCCAGCAGCAATCAGGGCGGCTATGGCTACACCTTC. It translates to CASSNQGGYGYTF.

This chain links TRBV19 with TRBJ2-1; 10 bases align to TRBD2. From germline, CDR1 is LNHDA and CDR2 SQIVND (reference sequence). The CDR3 is 15 amino acids. Trimming took 9 bases from V and 6 from J; bases not matched to a gene: 11. This CDR3 reads CASSSGGGTSNEQFF. CDR3 DNA: TGTGCCAGCTCTAGCGGGGGAGGAACAAGCAATGAGCAGTTCTTC.

This chain uses TRBV18 with TRBJ1-3; the D gene is possibly TRBD1 (5 bases). The CDR3 length is 14 residues. Germline V lookup: CDR1 KGHSH, CDR2 LQKENI. V lost 6 bases and J 1 base, leaving 10 bases between the germline ends. The DNA for the CDR3 is TGTGCCAGCTCCGCTCAGGGTTCTGGAAACACCATATATTTT. It codes for CASSAQGSGNTIYF.

V and J are TRBV6-5 and TRBJ1-5; D unclear. Germline CDR1 reads MNHEY; CDR2 reads SVGAGI. The CDR3 loop spans 12 amino acids. V dropped 6 bases and J dropped 7 bases, with 10 bases sitting between them. The chain's CDR3 is CASRSKNQPQHF. The DNA for the CDR3 is TGTGCCAGCAGATCAAAGAACCAGCCCCAGCATTTT.

The V and J genes are TRBV10-2 and TRBJ2-7, with D perhaps TRBD2 (6 bases). Germline CDR1 is WSHSY and CDR2 is SAAADI. The V end lost 3 bases, the J end lost 4 bases, and 13 bases lay between the germline ends. This CDR3 is built from 14 residues. The CDR3 bases are TGCGCCAGCAGTGACCTAGCGTTGGGGTACGAGCAGTACTTC. It yields the protein CASSDLALGYEQYF.

V and J are TRBV7-6 and TRBJ1-2; perhaps TRBD1 as D (5 bases). Looked up from germline, CDR1 is SGHVS and CDR2 is FNYEAQ. The CDR3 sequence is 16 residues long. Trimming shortened V by 1 base and J by 3 bases, and 15 bases separated the two germline ends. Here the CDR3 reads CASSLVGGSDHYGYTF. The CDR3 nucleotides read TGTGCCAGCAGCTTAGTTGGGGGATCCGACCACTATGGCTACACCTTC.

The genes are TRBV4-2 and TRBJ1-5; no clear D gene. The V and J ends lost 0 bases and 2 bases respectively, with 8 bases between them. Germline assignment: CDR1 LGHNA and CDR2 YNFKEQ. The CDR3 loop spans 15 amino acids. The CDR3 nucleotides are TGTGCCAGCAGCCAAGATGACCGGGGCAATCAGCCCCAGCATTTT. Protein sequence: CASSQDDRGNQPQHF.

V gene TRBV23-1 combines with J gene TRBJ1-1; D may be TRBD1 (6 bases). TRBV23-1 is assigned to the ORF class and has an uncertain function. V was clipped by 4 bases and J by 4 bases, with 16 bases between them. The CDR3 spans 15 residues. CDR3 bases: TGCGCCAGCAGTCGAACAGGGAACGGGTTCACTGAAGCTTTCTTT. This codes for CASSRTGNGFTEAFF.

A single count supports this clone. J is TRBJ2-2 and V is TRBV25-1, with D hard to call. The CDR3 consists of 16 residues. Germline loops: CDR1 MGHDK, CDR2 SYGVNS. Trimming pared 2 bases from V and 4 bases from J, leaving 14 bases between. The CDR3 sequence is CASSEVSGRSTGELFF. CDR3 nucleotide sequence: TGTGCCAGCAGTGAAGTTAGTGGCAGGTCCACCGGGGAGCTGTTTTTT.

The gene calls are TRBV18 and TRBJ2-7; D perhaps matches TRBD1 (6 bases). The CDR3 loop spans 15 amino acids. Germline V gene data show CDR1 as KGHSH and CDR2 as LQKENI. V lost 0 bases to trimming and J lost 1 base, with 10 bases between them. The DNA of the CDR3 is TGTGCCAGCTCACCACCCAGCAGGGGATCCTACGAGCAGTACTTC. Amino acids: CASSPPSRGSYEQYF.

Note on this clone: An end of the junction differs from the germline gene, which may be a read error. The chain has TRBV6-1 and TRBJ2-3; possible D gene TRBD1, 5 bases. Germline values: CDR1 MNHNS, CDR2 SASEGT. CDR3 length equals 12 residues. The CDR3 is CASSEIKGYPNF. For the CDR3, the DNA is TGTGCCAGCAGTGAAATCAAGGGGTACCCAAATTTT.